One sample yielded the 20 T cell receptor beta chains listed below, sequenced in a study of CXCR3-negative and CXCR3-positive naive CD8 T cells. Libraries of TRB cDNA were made by 5' RACE and carried UMIs. TCRdb re-called the 5' RACE reads and catalogs CDR3 proteins one per entry, DNA excluded. The table gives about 120,000 distinct CDR3 sequences; the top ten clones make up 0.29% of it. The source material was naive CXCR3- CD8+ T cells from blood. Documented subset: CD45RO-CCR7+CD27+CD95- naive CD8+ T cells lacking CXCR3 (TNR3-). Every receptor here comes from a human donor in good health. Some clones in this sample may be carry-over from other donors' samples.

The CDR3: CSVEWASGSPTPYEQYF. The V gene is TRBV29-1, the J gene TRBJ2-7; TCRdb's assignment of TRBD2 cannot be checked, as there is no DNA. This CDR3 spans 17 amino acids. CDR1 and CDR2 (germline): SQVTM, ANQGSEA.

The V call is TRBV19, the J call TRBJ2-1; TCRdb selects TRBD2, and the lack of DNA leaves this call unchecked. CDR3 size: 15 residues. CDR1 is LNHDA and CDR2 is SQIVND in the germline V gene (reference sequence). The CDR3 sequence: CASSISGGPANEQFF. Full variable domain (missing parts from reference TRBV19 and TRBJ2-1): DGGITQSPKYLFRKEGQNVTLSCEQNLNHDAMYWYRQDPGQGLRLIYYSQIVNDFQKGDIAEGYSVSREKKESFPLTVTSAQKNPTAFYLCASSISGGPANEQFFGPGTRLTVL.

The chain has TRBV2 and TRBJ1-5; TCRdb's assignment of TRBD1 cannot be checked, as there is no DNA. Germline V gene sequence: CDR1 SNHLY, CDR2 FYNNEI. This CDR3 is built from 14 residues. The CDR3 sequence is CASSRTGTTQPQHF.

The genes are TRBV7-2 and TRBJ1-5; without DNA, the TCRdb call of TRBD1 cannot be checked. Germline CDR1 SGHTA, CDR2 FQGNSA. The CDR3 has 17 amino acids. The CDR3 loop reads CASSLEVGRGPNQPQHF. The entire variable domain, with the rest obtained from reference TRBV7-2 and TRBJ1-5, is as follows: GAGVSQSPSNKVTEKGKDVELRCDPISGHTALYWYRQSLGQGLEFLIYFQGNSAPDKSGLPSDRFSAERTGGSVSTLTIQRTQQEDSAVYLCASSLEVGRGPNQPQHFGDGTRLSIL.

The chain is built from TRBV7-2 and TRBJ2-7; the D call from TCRdb, TRBD2, cannot be confirmed without DNA. Germline CDR1 reads SGHTA; CDR2 reads FQGNSA. The CDR3 loop spans 17 amino acids. The CDR3: CASSFVTAGVGSYEQYF.

The chain is built from TRBV6-4 and TRBJ2-1. Germline V CDR1 and CDR2: MRHNA, SNTAGT. CDR3 size: 15 residues. CDR3 sequence: CASSDSQDGYNEQFF.

CDR3 region: CASSRWTSGTQETQYF. The V gene is TRBV4-1, the J gene TRBJ2-5; no DNA is available, so the TRBD2 call from TCRdb remains unchecked. The CDR3 is 16 amino acids. Per germline, CDR1 MGHRA and CDR2 YSYEKL.

This chain uses TRBV6-5 with TRBJ2-2; TCRdb proposes TRBD2, but this gene call is untestable without DNA. CDR1 is MNHEY and CDR2 is SVGAGI in the germline V gene. The CDR3 is 16 residues long. The CDR3 is CASSYTTGGVSGELFF.

V gene TRBV14 combines with J gene TRBJ1-5. Germline lookup yields CDR1 SGHDN and CDR2 FVKESK. This CDR3 region has 13 residues. The CDR3: CASSQGGNQPQHF.

The CDR3 reads CAWSVGQGRTEAFF. The rearrangement joins TRBV30 to TRBJ1-1; without DNA, the TCRdb call of TRBD1 cannot be checked. Germline loops: CDR1 GTSNPN, CDR2 SVGIG (reference sequence). There are 14 residues in the CDR3.

The V call is TRBV14, the J call TRBJ2-1; TCRdb's D call of TRBD1 is untestable without DNA. This CDR3 contains 15 residues. Per the germline V gene, CDR1 is SGHDN and CDR2 is FVKESK. The chain's CDR3 is CASSQDQFGNNEQFF.

CDR3 amino acids: CASSLNGWTAYTDTQHF. This chain links TRBV5-1 with TRBJ2-3. Looked up from germline, CDR1 is SGHRS and CDR2 is YFSETQ. The CDR3 sequence is 17 residues long.

The chain joins TRBV4-1 to TRBJ2-3; TCRdb's D call of TRBD1 is untestable without DNA. CDR3 length equals 15 residues. CDR1 is MGHRA, CDR2 YSYEKL, per germline. The CDR3 region is CASSQRGGFADTQYF.

This chain joins TRBV12-5 and TRBJ2-1; TCRdb designates TRBD1, a call that cannot be tested without DNA. The germline gives CDR1 LGHNT, CDR2 FRNRAP. The CDR3 extends over 14 amino acids. The CDR3 loop reads CASGLGAGVNEQFF.

The J gene is TRBJ1-1, the V gene TRBV29-1; TCRdb names TRBD1, which stays unverified in the absence of DNA. There are 12 residues in the CDR3. Germline V lookup: CDR1 SQVTM, CDR2 ANQGSEA. This chain's CDR3 is CSATTGGTEAFF. Full variable domain (remainder filled in from reference TRBV29-1 and TRBJ1-1): SAVISQKPSRDICQRGTSLTIQCQVDSQVTMMFWYRQQPGQSLTLIATANQGSEATYESGFVIDKFPISRPNLTFSTLTVSNMSPEDSSIYLCSATTGGTEAFFGQGTRLTVV.

The chain recombines TRBV29-1 with TRBJ2-1; with no DNA, the TCRdb D assignment of TRBD1 cannot be verified. Germline V gene data show CDR1 as SQVTM and CDR2 as ANQGSEA. The CDR3 sequence is 14 residues long. CDR3 sequence reads: CSVEGTGGHNEQFF.

The chain's CDR3 is CASSQVRTGTREQYF. This sequence joins TRBV3-1 and TRBJ2-7; TCRdb returns TRBD1, unconfirmable since there is no DNA. Germline V gene lookup returns CDR1 LGHDT and CDR2 YNNKEL (reference sequence). This CDR3 contains 15 residues.

The genes are TRBV29-1 and TRBJ1-1. Germline-derived CDR1 and CDR2 are SQVTM and ANQGSEA. The CDR3 has 11 amino acids. CDR3: CSVTKNTEAFF.

The rearrangement joins TRBV6-1 to TRBJ2-7; TCRdb's D call, TRBD1, is unchecked because there is no DNA. This CDR3 has 14 residues. The V gene's germline CDR1 is MNHNS and CDR2 SASEGT. The CDR3 protein is CASSKDRESYEQYF.

The chain is built from TRBV5-1 and TRBJ2-3; TCRdb's assignment of TRBD1 cannot be checked, as there is no DNA. This CDR3 is built from 18 residues. Germline loops: CDR1 SGHRS, CDR2 YFSETQ. The CDR3 reads CASSLSSGTGAGTDTQYF. Full variable domain (outside the CDR3, taken from reference TRBV5-1 and TRBJ2-3): KAGVTQTPRYLIKTRGQQVTLSCSPISGHRSVSWYQQTPGQGLQFLFEYFSETQRNKGNFPGRFSGRQFSNSRSEMNVSTLELGDSALYLCASSLSSGTGAGTDTQYFGPGTRLTVL.